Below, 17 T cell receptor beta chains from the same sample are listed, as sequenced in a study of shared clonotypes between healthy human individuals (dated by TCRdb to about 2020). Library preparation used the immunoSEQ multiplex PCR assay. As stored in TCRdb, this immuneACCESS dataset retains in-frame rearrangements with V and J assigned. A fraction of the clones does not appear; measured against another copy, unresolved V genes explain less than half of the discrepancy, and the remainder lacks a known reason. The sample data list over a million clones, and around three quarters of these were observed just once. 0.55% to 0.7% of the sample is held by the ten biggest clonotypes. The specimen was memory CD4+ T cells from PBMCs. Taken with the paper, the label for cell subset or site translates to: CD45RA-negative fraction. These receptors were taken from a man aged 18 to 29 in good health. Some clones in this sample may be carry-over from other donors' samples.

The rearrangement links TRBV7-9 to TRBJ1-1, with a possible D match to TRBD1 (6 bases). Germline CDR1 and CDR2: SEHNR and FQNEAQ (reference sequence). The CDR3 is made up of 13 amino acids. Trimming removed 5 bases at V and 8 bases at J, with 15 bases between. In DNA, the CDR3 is TGTGCCAGCAGCCCTAGGGGGGCCTCCGAAGCTTTCTTT. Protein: CASSPRGASEAFF.

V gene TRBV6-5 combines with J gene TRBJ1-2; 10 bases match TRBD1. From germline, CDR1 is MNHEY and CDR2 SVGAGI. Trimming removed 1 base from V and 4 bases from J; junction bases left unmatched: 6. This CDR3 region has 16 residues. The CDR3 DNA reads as TGTGCCAGCAGTTACTTTTCGGGACAGGGGACCTATGGCTACACCTTC. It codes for CASSYFSGQGTYGYTF.

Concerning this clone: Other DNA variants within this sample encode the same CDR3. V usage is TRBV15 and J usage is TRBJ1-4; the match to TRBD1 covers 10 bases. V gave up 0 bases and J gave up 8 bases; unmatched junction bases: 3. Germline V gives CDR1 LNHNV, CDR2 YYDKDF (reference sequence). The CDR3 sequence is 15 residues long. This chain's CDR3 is CATSRDGTGAEKLFF. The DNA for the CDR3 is TGTGCCACCAGCAGAGATGGGACAGGGGCCGAAAAACTGTTTTTT. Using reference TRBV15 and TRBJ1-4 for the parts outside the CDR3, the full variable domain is DAMVIQNPRYQVTQFGKPVTLSCSQTLNHNVMYWYQQKSSQAPKLLFHYYDKDFNNEADTPDNFQSRRPNTSFCFLDIRSPGLGDTAMYLCATSRDGTGAEKLFFGSGTQLSVL.

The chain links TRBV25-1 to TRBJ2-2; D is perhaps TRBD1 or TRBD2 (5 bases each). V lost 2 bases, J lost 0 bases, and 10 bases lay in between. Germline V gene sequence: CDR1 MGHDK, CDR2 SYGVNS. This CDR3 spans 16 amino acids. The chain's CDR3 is CASSEEGKSNTGELFF. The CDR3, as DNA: TGTGCCAGCAGTGAAGAGGGGAAGTCGAACACCGGGGAGCTGTTTTTT.

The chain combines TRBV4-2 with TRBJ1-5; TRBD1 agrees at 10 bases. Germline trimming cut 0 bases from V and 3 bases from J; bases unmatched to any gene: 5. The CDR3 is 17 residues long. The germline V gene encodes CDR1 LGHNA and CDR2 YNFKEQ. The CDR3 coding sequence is TGTGCCAGCAGCCAAGAGGGACAGGGGTACAACAATCAGCCCCAGCATTTT. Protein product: CASSQEGQGYNNQPQHF.

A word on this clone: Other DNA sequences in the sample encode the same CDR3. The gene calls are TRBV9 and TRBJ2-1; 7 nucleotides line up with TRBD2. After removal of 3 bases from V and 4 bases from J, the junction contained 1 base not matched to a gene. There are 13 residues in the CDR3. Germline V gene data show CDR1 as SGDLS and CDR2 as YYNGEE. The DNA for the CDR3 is TGTGCCAGCAGCGGGCGGGGGTACAATGAGCAGTTCTTC. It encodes CASSGRGYNEQFF.

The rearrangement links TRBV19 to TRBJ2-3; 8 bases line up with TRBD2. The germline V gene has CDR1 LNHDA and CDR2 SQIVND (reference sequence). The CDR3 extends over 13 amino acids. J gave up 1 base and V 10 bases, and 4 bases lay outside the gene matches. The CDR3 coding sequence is TGTGCCACCCAGACTAGCGGCACAGATACGCAGTATTTT. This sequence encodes CATQTSGTDTQYF.

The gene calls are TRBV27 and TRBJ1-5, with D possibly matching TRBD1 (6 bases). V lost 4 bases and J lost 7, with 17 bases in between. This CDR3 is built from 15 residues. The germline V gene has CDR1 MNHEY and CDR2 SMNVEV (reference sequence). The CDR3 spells CASSSLSGTHQPQHF. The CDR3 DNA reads TGTGCCAGCAGTTCTTTGTCCGGGACACACCAGCCCCAGCATTTT.

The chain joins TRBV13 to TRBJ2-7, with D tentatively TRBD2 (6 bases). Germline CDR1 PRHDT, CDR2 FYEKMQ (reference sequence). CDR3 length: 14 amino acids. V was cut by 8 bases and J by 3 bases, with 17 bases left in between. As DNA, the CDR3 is TGTGCCAGCGGCAAAATAGCGGCTTACTACGAGCAGTACTTC. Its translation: CASGKIAAYYEQYF. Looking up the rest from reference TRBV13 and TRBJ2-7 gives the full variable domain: AAGVIQSPRHLIKEKRETATLKCYPIPRHDTVYWYQQGPGQDPQFLISFYEKMQSDKGSIPDRFSAQQFSDYHSELNMSSLELGDSALYFCASGKIAAYYEQYFGPGTRLTVT.

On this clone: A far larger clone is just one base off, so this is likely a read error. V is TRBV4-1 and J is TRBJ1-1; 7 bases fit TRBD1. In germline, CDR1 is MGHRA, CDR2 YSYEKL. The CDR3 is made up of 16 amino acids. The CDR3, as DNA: TGTGCCAGCAGCTTAGTAATGGGACAGCCACTCACTGAAGCTTTCTTT. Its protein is CASSLVMGQPLTEAFF.

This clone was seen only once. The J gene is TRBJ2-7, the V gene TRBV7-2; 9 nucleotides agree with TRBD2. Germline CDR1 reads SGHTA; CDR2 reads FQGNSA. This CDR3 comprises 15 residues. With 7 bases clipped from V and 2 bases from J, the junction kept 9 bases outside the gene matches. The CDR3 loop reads CASTQPLAGTYEQYF. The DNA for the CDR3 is TGTGCCAGCACCCAACCGCTAGCGGGAACCTACGAGCAGTACTTC.

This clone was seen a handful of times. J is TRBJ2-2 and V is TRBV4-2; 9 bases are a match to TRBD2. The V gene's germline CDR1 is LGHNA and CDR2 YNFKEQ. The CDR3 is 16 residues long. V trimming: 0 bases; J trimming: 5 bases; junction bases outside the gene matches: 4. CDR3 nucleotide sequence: TGTGCCAGCAGCCAAGAGGGCGGGAGGGCGACCGGGGAGCTGTTTTTT. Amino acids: CASSQEGGRATGELFF.

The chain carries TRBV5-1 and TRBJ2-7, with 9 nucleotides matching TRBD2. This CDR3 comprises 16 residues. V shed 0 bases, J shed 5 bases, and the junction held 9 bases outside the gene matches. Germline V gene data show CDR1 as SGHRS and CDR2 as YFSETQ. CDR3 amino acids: CASSLVPGTSRDEQYF. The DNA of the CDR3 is TGCGCCAGCAGCTTGGTTCCCGGGACTAGCCGCGACGAGCAGTACTTC.

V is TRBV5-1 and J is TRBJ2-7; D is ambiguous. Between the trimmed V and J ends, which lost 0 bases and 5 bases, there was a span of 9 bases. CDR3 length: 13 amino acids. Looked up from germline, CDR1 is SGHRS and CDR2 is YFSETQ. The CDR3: CASSLDEDNEQYF. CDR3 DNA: TGCGCCAGCAGCTTGGACGAGGATAACGAGCAGTACTTC. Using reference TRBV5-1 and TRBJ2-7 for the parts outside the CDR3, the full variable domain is KAGVTQTPRYLIKTRGQQVTLSCSPISGHRSVSWYQQTPGQGLQFLFEYFSETQRNKGNFPGRFSGRQFSNSRSEMNVSTLELGDSALYLCASSLDEDNEQYFGPGTRLTVT.

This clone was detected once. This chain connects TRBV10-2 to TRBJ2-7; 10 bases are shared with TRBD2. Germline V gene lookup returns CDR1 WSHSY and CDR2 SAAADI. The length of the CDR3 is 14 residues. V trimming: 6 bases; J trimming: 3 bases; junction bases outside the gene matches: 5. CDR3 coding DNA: TGCGCCAGCAGAGCGGGAGGGTCGCTCTACGAGCAGTACTTC. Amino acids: CASRAGGSLYEQYF.

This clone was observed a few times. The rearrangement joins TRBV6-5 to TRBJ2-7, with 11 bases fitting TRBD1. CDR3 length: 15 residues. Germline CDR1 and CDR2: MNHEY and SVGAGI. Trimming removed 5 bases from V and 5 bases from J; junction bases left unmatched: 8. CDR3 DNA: TGTGCCAGCAGTGCTACCGGGACAGGGGGGGACGAGCAGTACTTC. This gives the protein CASSATGTGGDEQYF.

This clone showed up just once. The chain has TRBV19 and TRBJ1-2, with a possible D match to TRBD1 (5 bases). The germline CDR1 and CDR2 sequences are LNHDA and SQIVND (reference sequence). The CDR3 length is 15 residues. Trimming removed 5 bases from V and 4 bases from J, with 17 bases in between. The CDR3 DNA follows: TGTGCCAGTAGTTTACGGGGCCGAAACGGCTATGGCTACACCTTC. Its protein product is CASSLRGRNGYGYTF.